This TCR beta chain was recovered during a study of T cell changes during pregnancy in multiple sclerosis. The data were produced by immunoSEQ multiplex PCR, yet TCRdb's version contains in-frame clones alone and is incomplete. The data hold some 80,000 clones, with 92% observed a single time. Material: peripheral blood, obtained before pregnancy. The sequence derives from a female donor with multiple sclerosis, enrolled in a pregnancy study.

CDR3 nucleotide sequence: TGCAGCGTTGAAAGGCCCGGCAGCAAGCGAGCTTTCTTT. Protein: CSVERPGSKRAFF. The V gene is TRBV29-1, the J gene TRBJ1-1; D remains ambiguous. Trimming stripped 2 bases from V and 10 bases from J, with 17 bases between. This CDR3 has 13 amino acids. Germline CDR1 is SQVTM and CDR2 is ANQGSEA.